These T cell receptor beta chains were read from a single sample in a study of response to subunit inactivated influenza vaccine. One entry per CDR3 protein, called by TCRdb with MiXCR from the RT-PCR reads. The profile shows about 520,000 distinct CDR3 sequences, roughly 27% of them singletons. Material: CD4+ T cells sorted from PBMCs, obtained 5 to 6 days after vaccination. The source is a man in his forties or fifties who received an inactivated influenza vaccine. CDR3s include the opening cysteine and the closing phenylalanine or tryptophan. The D gene is left open where the match is weak. The size entry is marked missing in some rows and otherwise reads once, few, many or a size class.

d_call: TRBD2; v_call: TRBV20-1; j_call: TRBJ2-3; clone_size: few; cdr3_aa: CSALLAGKTDTQYF; cdr3_nt: TGCAGTGCCCTACTAGCGGGGAAAACAGATACGCAGTATTTT
d_call: TRBD1; v_call: TRBV5-1; j_call: TRBJ2-7; clone_size: few; cdr3_aa: CASSARQGSFGEQYF; cdr3_nt: TGCGCCAGCAGCGCCCGACAGGGCTCCTTCGGCGAGCAGTACTTC
d_call: TRBD1; v_call: TRBV7-2; j_call: TRBJ2-1; clone_size: few; cdr3_aa: CASSWDRERETQFF; cdr3_nt: TGTGCCAGCAGTTGGGACAGGGAACGAGAGACCCAGTTCTTC
d_call: -; v_call: TRBV29-1; j_call: TRBJ2-1; clone_size: -; cdr3_aa: CSVPKDSGYSYNEQFF; cdr3_nt: TGCAGCGTTCCAAAGGATTCAGGTTACTCCTACAATGAGCAGTTCTTC
d_call: -; v_call: TRBV7-2; j_call: TRBJ2-1; clone_size: few; cdr3_aa: CASSRSFRGNEQFF; cdr3_nt: TGTGCCAGCAGCCGTAGCTTTCGTGGGAATGAGCAGTTCTTC
d_call: TRBD1; v_call: TRBV5-1; j_call: TRBJ2-7; clone_size: few; cdr3_aa: CASSVDRVASYEQYF; cdr3_nt: TGCGCCAGCAGCGTTGACAGGGTAGCTTCCTACGAGCAGTACTTC
d_call: -; v_call: TRBV20-1; j_call: TRBJ1-2; clone_size: -; cdr3_aa: CSAPSGPLGFNYGYTF; cdr3_nt: TGCAGTGCTCCATCCGGGCCGCTGGGTTTCAACTATGGCTACACCTTC
d_call: TRBD1; v_call: TRBV27; j_call: TRBJ1-1; clone_size: few; cdr3_aa: CASSPSPGQGKAFF; cdr3_nt: TGTGCCAGCAGTCCTTCACCGGGACAGGGAAAAGCTTTCTTT
d_call: -; v_call: TRBV30; j_call: TRBJ1-6; clone_size: many; cdr3_aa: CAWSKLRMEDSPLHF; cdr3_nt: TGTGCCTGGTCCAAACTCCGGATGGAGGATTCACCCCTCCACTTT
d_call: TRBD1; v_call: TRBV29-1; j_call: TRBJ2-5; clone_size: few; cdr3_aa: CSVEGTAQETQYF; cdr3_nt: TGCAGCGTTGAGGGGACAGCACAAGAGACCCAGTACTTC
d_call: -; v_call: TRBV9; j_call: TRBJ2-3; clone_size: -; cdr3_aa: CASSPRQASTDTQYF; cdr3_nt: TGTGCCAGCAGCCCACGACAGGCTAGCACAGATACGCAGTATTTT
d_call: TRBD1; v_call: TRBV5-1; j_call: TRBJ2-7; clone_size: -; cdr3_aa: CASSLTGQGASEQYF; cdr3_nt: TGCGCCAGCAGCTTGACGGGACAGGGGGCTTCCGAGCAGTACTTC
d_call: TRBD1; v_call: TRBV5-4; j_call: TRBJ2-1; clone_size: -; cdr3_aa: CASSTIGTGLYNEQFF; cdr3_nt: TGTGCCAGCAGCACAATCGGGACAGGCCTCTACAATGAGCAGTTCTTC
d_call: TRBD2; v_call: TRBV7-7; j_call: TRBJ2-3; clone_size: -; cdr3_aa: CASSAGELNTQYF; cdr3_nt: TGTGCTAGCAGTGCGGGGGAGCTTAATACGCAGTATTTT
d_call: TRBD2; v_call: TRBV12-3/TRBV12-4; j_call: TRBJ2-3; clone_size: few; cdr3_aa: CASSLTAGVDTQYF; cdr3_nt: TGTGCCAGCAGTTTAACAGCGGGGGTGGATACGCAGTATTTT
d_call: -; v_call: TRBV15; j_call: TRBJ2-7; clone_size: -; cdr3_aa: CATSRGDTRYEQYF; cdr3_nt: TGTGCCACCAGCAGAGGGGACACCAGATACGAGCAGTACTTC
d_call: -; v_call: TRBV7-9; j_call: TRBJ1-1; clone_size: few; cdr3_aa: CASSLSGQPEAFF; cdr3_nt: TGTGCCAGCAGCTTAAGCGGACAGCCTGAAGCTTTCTTT
d_call: -; v_call: TRBV6-1; j_call: TRBJ1-1; clone_size: many; cdr3_aa: CASRPLRSGTEAFF; cdr3_nt: TGTGCCAGCAGACCCCTACGGTCGGGCACTGAAGCTTTCTTT
d_call: -; v_call: TRBV7-2; j_call: TRBJ2-7; clone_size: -; cdr3_aa: CASSLGQLGTEQYF; cdr3_nt: TGTGCCAGCAGCTTAGGACAGTTGGGGACTGAGCAGTACTTC
d_call: -; v_call: TRBV14; j_call: TRBJ2-1; clone_size: -; cdr3_aa: CASSPQESSYNEQFF; cdr3_nt: TGTGCCAGCAGCCCACAGGAAAGCTCCTACAATGAGCAGTTCTTC
d_call: TRBD2; v_call: TRBV11-2; j_call: TRBJ2-1; clone_size: -; cdr3_aa: CASSPVGGSWDEQFF; cdr3_nt: TGTGCCAGCAGCCCTGTGGGGGGGTCCTGGGATGAGCAGTTCTTC
d_call: -; v_call: TRBV7-3; j_call: TRBJ2-7; clone_size: -; cdr3_aa: CASSLRRGWRHRGEQYF; cdr3_nt: TGTGCCAGCAGCTTAAGGCGTGGGTGGCGGCATCGGGGCGAGCAGTACTTC
d_call: TRBD1; v_call: TRBV6-2/TRBV6-3; j_call: TRBJ2-5; clone_size: many; cdr3_aa: CASSPGQGVTQYF; cdr3_nt: TGTGCCAGCAGTCCGGGACAGGGGGTGACCCAGTACTTC
d_call: -; v_call: TRBV20-1; j_call: TRBJ2-1; clone_size: once; cdr3_aa: CSAREDKGEQFF; cdr3_nt: TGCAGTGCTAGAGAGGATAAGGGTGAGCAGTTCTTC
d_call: -; v_call: TRBV5-1; j_call: TRBJ2-3; clone_size: -; cdr3_aa: CASSSLDTQYF; cdr3_nt: TGCGCCAGCAGCTCCTTAGATACGCAGTATTTT
d_call: -; v_call: TRBV7-2; j_call: TRBJ2-7; clone_size: -; cdr3_aa: CASSLFGTSYEQYF; cdr3_nt: TGTGCCAGCAGCTTATTCGGGACATCGTACGAGCAGTACTTC
d_call: -; v_call: TRBV20-1; j_call: TRBJ1-3; clone_size: -; cdr3_aa: CSARAPLRPGSGNTIYF; cdr3_nt: TGCAGTGCTAGAGCACCCCTCCGGCCGGGCTCTGGAAACACCATATATTTT
d_call: -; v_call: TRBV12-3/TRBV12-4; j_call: TRBJ2-1; clone_size: few; cdr3_aa: CASSFGQTYNEQFF; cdr3_nt: TGTGCCAGCAGTTTTGGTCAGACTTACAATGAGCAGTTCTTC
d_call: TRBD2; v_call: TRBV12-3/TRBV12-4; j_call: TRBJ2-1; clone_size: -; cdr3_aa: CASSFTGRNNEQFF; cdr3_nt: TGTGCCAGCAGTTTCACCGGGAGGAACAATGAGCAGTTCTTC
d_call: -; v_call: TRBV4-2; j_call: TRBJ2-4; clone_size: -; cdr3_aa: CASSQESTEAKNIQYF; cdr3_nt: TGTGCCAGCAGCCAAGAAAGTACGGAGGCCAAAAACATTCAGTACTTC
d_call: -; v_call: TRBV3-1; j_call: TRBJ2-1; clone_size: -; cdr3_aa: CASSRTGIDNEQFF; cdr3_nt: TGTGCCAGCAGCCGAACGGGAATTGACAATGAGCAGTTCTTC
d_call: TRBD1; v_call: TRBV20-1; j_call: TRBJ1-1; clone_size: -; cdr3_aa: CSARAGDRGLTEAFF; cdr3_nt: TGCAGTGCTAGGGCTGGGGACAGGGGGCTCACTGAAGCTTTCTTT
d_call: -; v_call: TRBV6-1; j_call: TRBJ1-2; clone_size: -; cdr3_aa: CASISPADGYGYTF; cdr3_nt: TGTGCCAGCATCTCCCCTGCCGACGGCTATGGCTACACCTTC
d_call: TRBD2; v_call: TRBV6-1; j_call: TRBJ2-5; clone_size: -; cdr3_aa: CASSRQAGQETQYF; cdr3_nt: TGTGCCAGCAGTCGCCAAGCGGGGCAAGAGACCCAGTACTTC
d_call: TRBD2; v_call: TRBV3-1; j_call: TRBJ2-1; clone_size: few; cdr3_aa: CASSPRASGMNEQFF; cdr3_nt: TGTGCCAGCAGCCCACGGGCTAGCGGGATGAATGAGCAGTTCTTC
d_call: -; v_call: TRBV4-3; j_call: TRBJ2-2; clone_size: -; cdr3_aa: CASSQGLSAGELFF; cdr3_nt: TGCGCCAGCAGCCAAGGACTATCGGCCGGGGAGCTGTTTTTT